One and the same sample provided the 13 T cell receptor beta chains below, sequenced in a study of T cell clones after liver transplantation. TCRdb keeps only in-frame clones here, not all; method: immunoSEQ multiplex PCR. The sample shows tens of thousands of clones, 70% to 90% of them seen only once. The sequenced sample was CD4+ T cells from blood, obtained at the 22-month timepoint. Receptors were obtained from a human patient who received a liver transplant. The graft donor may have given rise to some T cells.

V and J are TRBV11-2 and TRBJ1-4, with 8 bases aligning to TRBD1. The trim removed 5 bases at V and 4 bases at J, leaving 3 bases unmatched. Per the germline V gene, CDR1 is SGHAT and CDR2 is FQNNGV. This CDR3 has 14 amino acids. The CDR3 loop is CASSVGQGNEKLFF. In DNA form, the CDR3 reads TGTGCCAGCAGCGTAGGACAGGGTAATGAAAAACTGTTTTTT. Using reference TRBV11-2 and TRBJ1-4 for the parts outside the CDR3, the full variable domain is EAGVAQSPRYKIIEKRQSVAFWCNPISGHATLYWYQQILGQGPKLLIQFQNNGVVDDSQLPKDRFSAERLKGVDSTLKIQPAKLEDSAVYLCASSVGQGNEKLFFGSGTQLSVL.

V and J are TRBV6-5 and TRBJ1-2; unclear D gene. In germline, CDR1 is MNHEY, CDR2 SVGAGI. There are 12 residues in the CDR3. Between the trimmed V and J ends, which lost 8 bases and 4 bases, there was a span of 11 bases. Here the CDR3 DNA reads TGTGCCAGCTCGGCAGCTTTCTATGGCTACACCTTC. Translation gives CASSAAFYGYTF.

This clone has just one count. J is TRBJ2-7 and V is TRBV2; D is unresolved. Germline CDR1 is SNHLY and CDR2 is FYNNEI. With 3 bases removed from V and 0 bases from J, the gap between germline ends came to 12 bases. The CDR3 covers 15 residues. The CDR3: CASSENLSDSYEQYF. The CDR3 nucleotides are TGTGCCAGCAGTGAGAATCTCTCGGACTCCTACGAGCAGTACTTC.

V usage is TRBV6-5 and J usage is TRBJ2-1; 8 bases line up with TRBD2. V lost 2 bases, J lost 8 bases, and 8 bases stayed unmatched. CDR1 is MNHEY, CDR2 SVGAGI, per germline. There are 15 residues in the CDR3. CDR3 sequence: CASSYDLAGNYEQFF. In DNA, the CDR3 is TGTGCCAGCAGTTACGACCTAGCGGGCAATTATGAGCAGTTCTTC.

CDR3 region: CRIKRGAEAFF. The CDR3 DNA reads TGCAGGATAAAAAGGGGAGCTGAAGCTTTCTTT. This sequence joins TRBV20-1 and TRBJ1-1, with D tentatively TRBD1 (5 bases). The CDR3 contains 11 residues. CDR1 is DFQATT, CDR2 SNEGSKA, per germline (reference sequence).

This CDR3 is CASQGGIGNEKLFF. The CDR3 DNA reads TGTGCCAGCCAAGGGGGAATTGGAAATGAAAAACTGTTTTTT. This rearrangement joins TRBV6-1 to TRBJ1-4; possibly TRBD1 for D (6 bases). Trimming stripped 8 bases from V and 5 bases from J, with 15 bases between. Germline CDR1 MNHNS, CDR2 SASEGT. This CDR3 spans 14 amino acids.

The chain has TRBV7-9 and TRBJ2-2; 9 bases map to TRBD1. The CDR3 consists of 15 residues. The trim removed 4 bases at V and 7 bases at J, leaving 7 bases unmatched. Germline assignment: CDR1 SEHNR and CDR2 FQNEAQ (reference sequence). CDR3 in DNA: TGTGCCAGCAGCTACCCGGGACAGGGATTCGGGGAGCTGTTTTTT. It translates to CASSYPGQGFGELFF.

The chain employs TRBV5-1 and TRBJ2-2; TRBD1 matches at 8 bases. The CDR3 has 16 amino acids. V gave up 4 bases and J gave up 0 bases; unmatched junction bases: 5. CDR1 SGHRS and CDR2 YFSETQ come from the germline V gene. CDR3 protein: CASSPSGGSNTGELFF. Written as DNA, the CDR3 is TGCGCCAGCAGCCCATCAGGGGGCTCGAACACCGGGGAGCTGTTTTTT.

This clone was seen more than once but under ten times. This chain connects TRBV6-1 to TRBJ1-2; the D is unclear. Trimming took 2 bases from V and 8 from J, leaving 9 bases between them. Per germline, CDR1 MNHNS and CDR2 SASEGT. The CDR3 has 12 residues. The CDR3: CASSELGKGYTF. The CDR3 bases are TGTGCCAGCAGTGAACTTGGGAAGGGCTACACCTTC.

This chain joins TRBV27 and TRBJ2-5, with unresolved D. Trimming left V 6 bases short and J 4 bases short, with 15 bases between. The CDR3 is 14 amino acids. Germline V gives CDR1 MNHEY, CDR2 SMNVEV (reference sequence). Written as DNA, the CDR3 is TGTGCCAGCAGACCCTCACTGATCCTAGAGACCCAGTACTTC. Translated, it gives CASRPSLILETQYF.

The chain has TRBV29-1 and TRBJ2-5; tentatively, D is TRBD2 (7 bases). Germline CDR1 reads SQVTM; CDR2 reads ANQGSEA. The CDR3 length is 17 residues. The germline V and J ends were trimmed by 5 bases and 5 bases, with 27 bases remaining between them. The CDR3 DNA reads TGCAGCGTTCAGGGGCGGCAGCTGTGGGAGGGCCCGGAGACCCAGTACTTC. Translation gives CSVQGRQLWEGPETQYF.

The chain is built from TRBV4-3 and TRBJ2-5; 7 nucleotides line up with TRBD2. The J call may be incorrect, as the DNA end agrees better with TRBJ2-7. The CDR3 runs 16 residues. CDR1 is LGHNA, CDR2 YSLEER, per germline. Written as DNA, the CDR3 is TGCGCCAGCAGCCAAGATCAACGAGCGGGGTACTACGAGCAGTACTTC. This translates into CASSQDQRAGYYEQYF.

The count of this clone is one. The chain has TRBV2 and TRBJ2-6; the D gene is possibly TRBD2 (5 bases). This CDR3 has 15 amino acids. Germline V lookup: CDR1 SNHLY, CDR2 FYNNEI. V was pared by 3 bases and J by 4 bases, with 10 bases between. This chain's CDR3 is CASSERSGGANVLTF. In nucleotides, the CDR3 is TGTGCCAGCAGTGAGAGGTCGGGAGGGGCCAACGTCCTGACTTTC.